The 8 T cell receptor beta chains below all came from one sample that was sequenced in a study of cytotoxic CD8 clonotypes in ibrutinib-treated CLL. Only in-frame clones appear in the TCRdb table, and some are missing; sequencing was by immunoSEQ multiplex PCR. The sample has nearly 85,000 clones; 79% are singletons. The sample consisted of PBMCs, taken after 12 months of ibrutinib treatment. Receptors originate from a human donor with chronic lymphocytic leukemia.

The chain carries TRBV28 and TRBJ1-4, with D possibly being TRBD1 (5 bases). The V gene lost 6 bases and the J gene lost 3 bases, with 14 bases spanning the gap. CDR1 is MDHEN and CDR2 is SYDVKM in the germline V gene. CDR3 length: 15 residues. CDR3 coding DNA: TGTGCCAGCAGCCCCCCGGGGGGGGCTAATGAAAAACTGTTTTTT. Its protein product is CASSPPGGANEKLFF.

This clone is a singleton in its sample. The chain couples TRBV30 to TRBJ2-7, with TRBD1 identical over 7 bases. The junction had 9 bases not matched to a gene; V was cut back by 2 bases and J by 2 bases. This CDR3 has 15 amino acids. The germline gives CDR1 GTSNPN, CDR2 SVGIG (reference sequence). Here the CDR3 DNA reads TGTGCCTGGAGTTACCTTCGGACAGGCCCCTACGAGCAGTACTTC. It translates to CAWSYLRTGPYEQYF.

CDR3 sequence: CASHRGQNTEAFF. CDR3 nucleotides: TGTGCCAGCCACCGGGGGCAAAACACTGAAGCTTTCTTT. V usage is TRBV6-1 and J usage is TRBJ1-1; D is perhaps TRBD1 (6 bases). CDR3 length: 13 residues. Germline loops: CDR1 MNHNS, CDR2 SASEGT. V dropped 8 bases and J dropped 2 bases, with 12 bases sitting between them.

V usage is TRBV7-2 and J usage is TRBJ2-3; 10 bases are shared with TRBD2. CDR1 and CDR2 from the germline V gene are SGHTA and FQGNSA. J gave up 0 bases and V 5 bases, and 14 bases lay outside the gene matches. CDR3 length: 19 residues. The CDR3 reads CASSPWGQREGPSTDTQYF. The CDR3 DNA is TGTGCCAGCAGCCCGTGGGGCCAGCGGGAGGGCCCGAGCACAGATACGCAGTATTTT.

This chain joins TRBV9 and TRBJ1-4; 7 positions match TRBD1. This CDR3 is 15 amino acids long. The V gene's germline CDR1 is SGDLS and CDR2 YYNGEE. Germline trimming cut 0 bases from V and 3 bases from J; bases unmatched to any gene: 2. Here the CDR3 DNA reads TGTGCCAGCAGCGTAGCAGGGGGTCCTAATGAAAAACTGTTTTTT. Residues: CASSVAGGPNEKLFF. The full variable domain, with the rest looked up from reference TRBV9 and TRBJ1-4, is DSGVTQTPKHLITATGQRVTLRCSPRSGDLSVYWYQQSLDQGLQFLIQYYNGEERAKGNILERFSAQQFPDLHSELNLSSLELGDSALYFCASSVAGGPNEKLFFGSGTQLSVL.

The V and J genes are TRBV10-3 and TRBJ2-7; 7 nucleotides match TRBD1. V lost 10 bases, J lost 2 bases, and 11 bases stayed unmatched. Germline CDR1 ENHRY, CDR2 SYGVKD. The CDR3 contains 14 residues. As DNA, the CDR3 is TGTGCCACCAAGCAGGGGACAGCTGCCTACGAGCAGTACTTC. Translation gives CATKQGTAAYEQYF.

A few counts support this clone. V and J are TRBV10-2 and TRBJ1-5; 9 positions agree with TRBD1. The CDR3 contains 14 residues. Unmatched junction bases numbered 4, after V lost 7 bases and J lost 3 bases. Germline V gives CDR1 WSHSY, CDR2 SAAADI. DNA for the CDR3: TGCGCCAGCACCCGGGACAGGGACAATCAGCCCCAGCATTTT. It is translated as CASTRDRDNQPQHF.

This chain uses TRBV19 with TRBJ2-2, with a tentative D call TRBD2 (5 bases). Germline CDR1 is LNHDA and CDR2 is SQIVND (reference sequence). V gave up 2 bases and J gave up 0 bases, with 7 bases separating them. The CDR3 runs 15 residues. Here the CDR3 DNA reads TGTGCCAGTAGTATATGGCGGGCGAACACCGGGGAGCTGTTTTTT. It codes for CASSIWRANTGELFF.